The 9 T cell receptor beta chains reported below all come from one sample, sequenced in a study of cytotoxic CD8 clonotypes in ibrutinib-treated CLL. This table comes from immunoSEQ multiplex PCR, and its TCRdb copy is limited to in-frame clones, with some not included. Of under 300,000 clones in the sample, about three quarters were seen once. This specimen was PBMCs, taken after 24 months of ibrutinib treatment. Source of these receptors: a human donor with chronic lymphocytic leukemia.

The chain is built from TRBV6-5 and TRBJ1-1, with 9 bases matching TRBD1. The trim removed 6 bases at V and 6 bases at J, leaving 11 bases unmatched. CDR1 MNHEY and CDR2 SVGAGI come from the germline V gene. CDR3 length: 15 residues. The CDR3 nucleotides read TGTGCCAGCAGCCTATTACAGGGGGCGATGCCTGAAGCTTTCTTT. Its protein product is CASSLLQGAMPEAFF.

This clone occurred a few times. The rearrangement joins TRBV7-3 to TRBJ2-2; 11 nucleotides agree with TRBD2. V lost 5 bases to trimming and J lost 7 bases; unmatched junction nucleotides: 6. This CDR3 has 15 residues. The germline CDR1 and CDR2 sequences are SGHTA and FQGTGA. The CDR3 bases are TGTGCCAGCAGCCAAGCCGGGACTAGCGGCGGGGAGCTGTTTTTT. This sequence encodes CASSQAGTSGGELFF.

The chain employs TRBV29-1 and TRBJ2-3; D gene unclear. V dropped 7 bases and J dropped 8 bases, with 10 bases sitting between them. This CDR3 contains 10 residues. Germline assignment: CDR1 SQVTM and CDR2 ANQGSEA. CDR3 region: CSADLGTQYF. DNA of the CDR3: TGCAGCGCCGACCTGGGTACGCAGTATTTT.

J is TRBJ2-7 and V is TRBV7-8, with a tentative D call TRBD2 (6 bases). The V end was cut by 0 bases, the J end by 3 bases, with 15 bases between. Looked up from germline, CDR1 is SGHVS and CDR2 is FQNEAQ. The CDR3 consists of 16 residues. CDR3 in DNA: TGTGCCAGCAGCTTAGCCCCCGGGACTGTGAGCTACGAGCAGTACTTC. Its translation is CASSLAPGTVSYEQYF. Supplemented by reference TRBV7-8 and TRBJ2-7, the full variable domain reads GAGVSQSPRYKVAKRGQDVALRCDPISGHVSLFWYQQALGQGPEFLTYFQNEAQLDKSGLPSDRFFAERPEGSVSTLKIQRTQQEDSAVYLCASSLAPGTVSYEQYFGPGTRLTVT.

This CDR3 is CATSKAQGGQPQHF. In nucleotides, the CDR3 is TGTGCCACGAGCAAGGCACAGGGTGGTCAGCCCCAGCATTTT. The chain carries TRBV28 and TRBJ1-5, with D possibly matching TRBD1 (6 bases). Trimming removed 10 bases from V and 6 bases from J, with 19 bases in between. Germline V gives CDR1 MDHEN, CDR2 SYDVKM. This CDR3 has 14 residues.

This clone has a single count. This CDR3 is also generated by other DNA sequences in the sample. This chain links TRBV29-1 with TRBJ2-7; the match to TRBD2 covers 14 bases. The CDR3 spans 13 residues. V dropped 6 bases and J dropped 4; count of bases not matched to a gene: 2. Germline CDR1 SQVTM, CDR2 ANQGSEA. CDR3 DNA: TGCAGCGTCGGGACTAGCGGGAGTTACGAGCAGTACTTC. It is translated as CSVGTSGSYEQYF.

V is TRBV10-3 and J is TRBJ1-1, with D uncertain. This CDR3 comprises 13 residues. Trimming removed 7 bases at V and 4 bases at J, with 13 bases between. CDR1 is ENHRY, CDR2 SYGVKD, per germline. The CDR3 is CAITGGRFTEAFF. The CDR3 coding sequence is TGTGCCATCACCGGAGGGCGGTTCACTGAAGCTTTCTTT.

This chain joins TRBV19 and TRBJ2-5; the D gene is possibly TRBD2 (5 bases). Germline values: CDR1 LNHDA, CDR2 SQIVND (reference sequence). The V and J ends lost 10 bases and 1 base respectively, with 13 bases between them. This CDR3 region has 13 residues. The CDR3 loop is CATSWTFQETQYF. CDR3 coding DNA: TGTGCCACCTCTTGGACTTTCCAAGAGACCCAGTACTTC.

This clone has just a few counts. The J gene is TRBJ2-7, the V gene TRBV2; D may correspond to TRBD1 or TRBD2 (5 bases each). Germline CDR1 SNHLY, CDR2 FYNNEI. Deletions cut 5 bases from V and 3 bases from J, with 17 bases between. The CDR3 spans 15 residues. This chain's CDR3 is CASSRGSLDSYEQYF. The CDR3 DNA reads TGTGCCAGCAGTCGGGGTTCGCTAGACAGCTACGAGCAGTACTTC.